This record concerns one TCR beta chain sequence. Its target is unknown. The template used for profiling TCR beta VDJ and CDR3 was genomic DNA. TCRdb reprocessed the reads via MiXCR and lists one record per CDR3 protein. The sample records tens of thousands of distinct CDR3 sequences, about 56% being singletons. The CDR3 extends over 15 amino acids. V lost 3 bases, J lost 3 bases, and 8 bases stayed unmatched. Germline values: CDR1 SGHNT, CDR2 YYREEE (reference sequence). This sample is drawn from a study of CD8+CD57+ T cells in acquired aplastic anemia. General observations from the study: The CD8+ Simpson's diversity of patients and controls was not significantly different.

The rearrangement uses TRBV5-4 and TRBJ2-7; 8 bases are shared with TRBD1. The TCR comes from a human donor in good health, serving as a control. The sample consisted of sorted CD4+, CD8+, or CD8+CD57+ T cells (not recorded which) from PBMCs. The chain's CDR3 is CASSSSGTGHYEQYF. The CDR3, as DNA: TGTGCCAGCAGCTCATCCGGGACAGGTCACTACGAGCAGTACTTC.